Listed here is a single T cell receptor (beta chain). Its antigen is unknown. Sequence at one end of the junction differs from germline and may be a read error. Patients were left out if they had other autoimmune diseases, uncontrolled infections, pregnancy or lactation. Clinical symptoms, serum thyroxine, TRAb, thyroid ultrasound and orbital computed tomography formed the basis of diagnosis. This sample stems from a study of Graves' ophthalmopathy and Graves' hyperthyroidism. The CDR3 extends over 14 amino acids. Germline CDR1 reads MNHNS; CDR2 reads SASEGT. Amplification of the TCR beta CDR3 regions used RNA transcripts (as template). Investigators did first-round RT-PCR with HTBI primers, then second-round multiplex PCR. MiXCR, applied by TCRdb to the multiplex PCR reads, yields one record per CDR3 protein. The repertoire holds a few hundred thousand distinct CDR3 sequences, with 15% to 20% as singletons.

Study-level points and caveats: Most thyroid clonotypes expanded beyond 0.001 frequency were also found in blood. Ophthalmopathy progression was predicted by the model at 70.59% sensitivity and under 75% specificity.

The rearrangement joins TRBV6-1 to TRBJ1-5; no definite D call. The sequenced sample consisted of peripheral blood. The receptor comes from a woman between 18 and 29 years old with Graves' ophthalmopathy. The DNA for the CDR3 is TGTGGCAGCGCGGAAGGGTCAGGAGCGCAGCCCAAGCATTTT. Translation: CGSAEGSGAQPKHF.